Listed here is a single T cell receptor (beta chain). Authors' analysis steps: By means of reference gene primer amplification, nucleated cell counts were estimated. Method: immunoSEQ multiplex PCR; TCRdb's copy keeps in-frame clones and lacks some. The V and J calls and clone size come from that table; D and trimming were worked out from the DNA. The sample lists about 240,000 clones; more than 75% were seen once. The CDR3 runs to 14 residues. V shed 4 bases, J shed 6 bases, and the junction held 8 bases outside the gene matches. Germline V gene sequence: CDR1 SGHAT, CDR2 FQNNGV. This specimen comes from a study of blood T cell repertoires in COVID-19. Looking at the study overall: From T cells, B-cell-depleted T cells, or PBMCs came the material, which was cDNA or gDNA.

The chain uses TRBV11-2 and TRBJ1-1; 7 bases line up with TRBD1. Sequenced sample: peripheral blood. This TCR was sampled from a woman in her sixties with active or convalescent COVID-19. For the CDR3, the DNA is TGTGCCAGCAGCTCCGACAGGGTACTTTCTGAAGCTTTCTTT. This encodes CASSSDRVLSEAFF.